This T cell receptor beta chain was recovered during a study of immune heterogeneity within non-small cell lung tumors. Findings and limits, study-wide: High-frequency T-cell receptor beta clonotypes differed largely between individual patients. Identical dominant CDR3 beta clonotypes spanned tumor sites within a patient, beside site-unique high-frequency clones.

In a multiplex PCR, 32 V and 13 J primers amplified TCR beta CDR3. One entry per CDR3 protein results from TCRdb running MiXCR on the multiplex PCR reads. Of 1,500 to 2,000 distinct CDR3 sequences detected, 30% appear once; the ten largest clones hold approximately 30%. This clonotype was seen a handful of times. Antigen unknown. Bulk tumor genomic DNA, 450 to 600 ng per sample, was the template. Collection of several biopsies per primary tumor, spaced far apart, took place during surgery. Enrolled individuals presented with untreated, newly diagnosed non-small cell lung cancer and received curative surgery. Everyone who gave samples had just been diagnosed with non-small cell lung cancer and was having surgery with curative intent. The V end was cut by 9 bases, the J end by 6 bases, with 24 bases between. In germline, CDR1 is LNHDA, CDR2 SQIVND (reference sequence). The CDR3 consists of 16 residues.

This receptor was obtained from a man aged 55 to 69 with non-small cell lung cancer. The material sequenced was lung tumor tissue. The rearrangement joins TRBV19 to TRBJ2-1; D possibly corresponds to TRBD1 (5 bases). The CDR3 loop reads CASQGGSGVGVNEQFF. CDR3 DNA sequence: TGTGCCAGCCAGGGCGGTTCGGGCGTTGGGGTCAATGAGCAGTTCTTC.